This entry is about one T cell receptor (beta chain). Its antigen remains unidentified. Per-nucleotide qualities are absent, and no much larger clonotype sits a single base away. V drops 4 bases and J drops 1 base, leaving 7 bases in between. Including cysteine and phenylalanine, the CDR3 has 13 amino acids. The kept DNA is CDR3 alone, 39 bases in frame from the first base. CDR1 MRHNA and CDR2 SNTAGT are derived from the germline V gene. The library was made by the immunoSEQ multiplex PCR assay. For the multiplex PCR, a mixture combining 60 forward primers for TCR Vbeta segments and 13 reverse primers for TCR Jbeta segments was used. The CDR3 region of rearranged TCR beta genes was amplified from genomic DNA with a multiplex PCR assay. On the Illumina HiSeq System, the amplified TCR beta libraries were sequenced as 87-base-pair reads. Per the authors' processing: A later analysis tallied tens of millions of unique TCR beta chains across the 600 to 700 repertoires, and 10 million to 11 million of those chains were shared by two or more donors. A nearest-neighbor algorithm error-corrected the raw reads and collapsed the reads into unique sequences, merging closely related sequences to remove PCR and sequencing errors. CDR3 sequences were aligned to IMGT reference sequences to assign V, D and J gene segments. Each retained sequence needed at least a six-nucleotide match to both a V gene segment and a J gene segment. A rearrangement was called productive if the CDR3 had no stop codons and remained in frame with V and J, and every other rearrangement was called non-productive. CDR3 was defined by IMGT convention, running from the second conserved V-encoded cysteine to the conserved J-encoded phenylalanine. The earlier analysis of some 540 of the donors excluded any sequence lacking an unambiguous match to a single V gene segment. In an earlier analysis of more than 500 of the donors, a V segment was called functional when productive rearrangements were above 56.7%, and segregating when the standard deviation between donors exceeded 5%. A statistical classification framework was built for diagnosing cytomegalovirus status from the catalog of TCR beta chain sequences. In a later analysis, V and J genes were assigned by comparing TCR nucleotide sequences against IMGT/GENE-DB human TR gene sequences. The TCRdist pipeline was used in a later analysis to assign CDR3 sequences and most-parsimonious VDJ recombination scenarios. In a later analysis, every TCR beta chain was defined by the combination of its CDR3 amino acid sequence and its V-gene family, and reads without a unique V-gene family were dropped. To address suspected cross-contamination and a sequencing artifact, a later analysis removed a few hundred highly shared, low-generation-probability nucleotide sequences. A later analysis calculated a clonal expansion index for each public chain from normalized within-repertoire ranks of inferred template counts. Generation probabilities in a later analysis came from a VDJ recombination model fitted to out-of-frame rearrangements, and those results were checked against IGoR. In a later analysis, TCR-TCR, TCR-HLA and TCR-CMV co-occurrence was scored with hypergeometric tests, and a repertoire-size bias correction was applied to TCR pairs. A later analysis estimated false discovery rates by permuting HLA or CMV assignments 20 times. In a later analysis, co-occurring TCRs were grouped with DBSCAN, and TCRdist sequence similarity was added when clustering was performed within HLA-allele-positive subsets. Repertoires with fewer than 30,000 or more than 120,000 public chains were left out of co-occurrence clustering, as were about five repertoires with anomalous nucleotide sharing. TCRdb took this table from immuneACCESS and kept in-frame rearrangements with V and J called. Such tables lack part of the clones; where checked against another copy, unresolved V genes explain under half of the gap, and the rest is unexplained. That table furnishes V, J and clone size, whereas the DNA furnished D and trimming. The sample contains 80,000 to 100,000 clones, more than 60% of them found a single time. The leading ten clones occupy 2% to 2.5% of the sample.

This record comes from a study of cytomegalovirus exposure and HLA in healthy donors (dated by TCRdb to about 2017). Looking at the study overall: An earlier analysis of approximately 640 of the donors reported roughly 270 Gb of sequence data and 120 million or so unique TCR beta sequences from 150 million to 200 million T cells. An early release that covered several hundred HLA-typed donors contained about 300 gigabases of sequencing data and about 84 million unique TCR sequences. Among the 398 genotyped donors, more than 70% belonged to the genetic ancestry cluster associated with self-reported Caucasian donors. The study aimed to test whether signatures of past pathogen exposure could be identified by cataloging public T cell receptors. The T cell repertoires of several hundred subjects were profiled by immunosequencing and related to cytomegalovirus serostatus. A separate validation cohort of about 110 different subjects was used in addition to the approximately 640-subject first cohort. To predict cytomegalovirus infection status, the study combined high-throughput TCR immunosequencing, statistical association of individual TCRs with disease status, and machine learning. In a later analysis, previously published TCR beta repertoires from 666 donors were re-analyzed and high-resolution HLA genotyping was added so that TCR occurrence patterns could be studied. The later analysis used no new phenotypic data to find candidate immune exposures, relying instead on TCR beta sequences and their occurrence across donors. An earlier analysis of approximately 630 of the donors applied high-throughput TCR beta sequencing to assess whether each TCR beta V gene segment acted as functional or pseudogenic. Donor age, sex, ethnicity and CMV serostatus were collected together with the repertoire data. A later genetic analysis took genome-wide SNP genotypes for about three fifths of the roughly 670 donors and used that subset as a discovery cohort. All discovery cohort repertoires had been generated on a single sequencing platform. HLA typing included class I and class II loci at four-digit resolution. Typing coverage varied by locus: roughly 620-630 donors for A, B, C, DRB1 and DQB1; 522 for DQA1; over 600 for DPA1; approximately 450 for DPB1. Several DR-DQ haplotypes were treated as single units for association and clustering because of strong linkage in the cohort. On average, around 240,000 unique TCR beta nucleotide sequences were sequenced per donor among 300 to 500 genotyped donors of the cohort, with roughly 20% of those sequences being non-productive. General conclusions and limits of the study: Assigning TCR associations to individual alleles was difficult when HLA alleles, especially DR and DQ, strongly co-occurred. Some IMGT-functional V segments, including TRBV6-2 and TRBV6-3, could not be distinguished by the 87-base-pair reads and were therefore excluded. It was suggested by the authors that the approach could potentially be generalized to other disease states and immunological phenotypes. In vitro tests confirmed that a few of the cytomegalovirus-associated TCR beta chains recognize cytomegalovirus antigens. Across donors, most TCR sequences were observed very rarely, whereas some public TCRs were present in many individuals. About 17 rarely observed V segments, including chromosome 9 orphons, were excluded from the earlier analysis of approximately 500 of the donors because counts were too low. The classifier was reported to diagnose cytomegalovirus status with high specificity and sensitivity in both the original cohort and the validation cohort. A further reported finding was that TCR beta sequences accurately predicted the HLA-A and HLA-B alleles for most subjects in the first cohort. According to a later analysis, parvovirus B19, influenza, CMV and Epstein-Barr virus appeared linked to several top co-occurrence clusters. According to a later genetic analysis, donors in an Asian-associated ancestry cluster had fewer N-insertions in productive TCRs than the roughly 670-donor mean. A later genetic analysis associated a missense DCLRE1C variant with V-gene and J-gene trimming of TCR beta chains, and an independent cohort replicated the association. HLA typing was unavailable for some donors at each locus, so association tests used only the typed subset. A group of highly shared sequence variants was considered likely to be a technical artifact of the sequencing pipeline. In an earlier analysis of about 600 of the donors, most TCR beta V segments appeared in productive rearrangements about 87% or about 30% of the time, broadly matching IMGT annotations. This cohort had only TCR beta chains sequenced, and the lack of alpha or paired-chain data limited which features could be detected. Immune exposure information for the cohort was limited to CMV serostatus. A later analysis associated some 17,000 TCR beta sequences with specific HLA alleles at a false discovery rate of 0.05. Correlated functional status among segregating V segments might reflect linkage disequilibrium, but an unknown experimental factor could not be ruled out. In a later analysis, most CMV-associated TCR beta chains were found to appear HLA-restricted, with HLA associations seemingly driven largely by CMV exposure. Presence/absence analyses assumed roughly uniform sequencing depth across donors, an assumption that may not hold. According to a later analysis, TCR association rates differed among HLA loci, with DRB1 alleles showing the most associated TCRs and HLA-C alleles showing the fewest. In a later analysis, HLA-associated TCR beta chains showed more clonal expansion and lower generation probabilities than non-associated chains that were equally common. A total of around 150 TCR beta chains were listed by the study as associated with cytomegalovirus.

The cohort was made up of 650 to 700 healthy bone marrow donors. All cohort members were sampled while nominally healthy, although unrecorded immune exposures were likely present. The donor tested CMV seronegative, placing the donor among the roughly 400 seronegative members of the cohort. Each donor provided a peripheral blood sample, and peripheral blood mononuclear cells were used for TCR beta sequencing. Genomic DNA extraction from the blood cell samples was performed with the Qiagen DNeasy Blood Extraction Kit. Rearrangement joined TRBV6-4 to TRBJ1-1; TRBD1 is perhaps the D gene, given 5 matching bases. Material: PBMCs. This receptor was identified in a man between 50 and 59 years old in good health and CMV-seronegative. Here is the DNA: TGTGCCAGCAGTGCCAGGGAGAACACTGAAGCTTTCTTT. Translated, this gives CASSARENTEAFF.